This note documents a single T cell receptor (beta chain) sequence. The sample is drawn from a study of OX40 agonist ivuxolimab in advanced cancers. Study-level information: Ivuxolimab, an agonistic anti-OX40 (CD134) antibody, was given to patients. Patients got intravenous ivuxolimab at 0.01 to 10 mg/kg every 2 weeks. Therapy given before enrollment (anti-PD-1, anti-PD-L1 or anti-CTLA-4) was allowed, and over 35% had some.

Method: immunoSEQ multiplex PCR; TCRdb's copy keeps in-frame clones and lacks some. The sample holds approximately 30,000 clones, roughly nine tenths seen once. Germline assignment: CDR1 SEHNR and CDR2 FQNEAQ (reference sequence). The CDR3 sequence is 17 residues long. V was pared by 4 bases and J by 4 bases, with 11 bases of the junction left unmatched. Samples were taken at baseline and on day 1 of cycles 4 and 7. This chain uses TRBV7-9 with TRBJ1-3, with 9 bases fitting TRBD1. The specimen comprised CD4+ or CD8+ T cells sorted from blood, sampled in a trial of the OX40 agonist ivuxolimab. The receptor was derived from an adult with an advanced solid tumor such as melanoma, head and neck, liver or kidney cancer. The CDR3 nucleotides read TGTGCCAGCAGCTCGACCATAGCCGGACAGGGGGGAAACACCATATATTTT. This gives the protein CASSSTIAGQGGNTIYF.